This is a list of T cell receptor beta chains from one sample in a study of blood T cells in healthy people across ages. TCRdb re-called the 5' RACE reads through MiXCR, storing one row per CDR3 protein. The sample holds approximately 360,000 distinct CDR3 sequences, more than 45% seen once. Sample: blood. These receptors were taken from a man aged 55 to 70 in good health. Both conserved end residues are part of each CDR3. D genes are given only for firm matches. Only part of the rows carry a size: once, few, many, or a class if the clone is expanded.

V gene,D gene,J gene,clone size,CDR3 DNA,CDR3 protein
TRBV4-2,-,TRBJ1-6,-,TGTGCCAGCAGCCGAGAAGGGCAGGGGAATTCACCCCTCCACTTT,CASSREGQGNSPLHF
TRBV29-1,-,TRBJ2-3,-,TGCAGCGTTGATCGGTCTTCTACGCAGTATTTT,CSVDRSSTQYF
TRBV6-2/TRBV6-3,TRBD2,TRBJ2-7,-,TGTGCCAGCAGAGGAGCGGGAGGGCCATCCTACGAGCAGTACTTC,CASRGAGGPSYEQYF
TRBV12-5,-,TRBJ2-5,few,TGTGCTAGTGGTCTGGGGACGGGGGTTACCCAGTACTTC,CASGLGTGVTQYF
TRBV6-5,-,TRBJ1-2,-,TGTGCCAGCAGTTACACTACGCCTCAGGGTTCTGGCTACACCTTC,CASSYTTPQGSGYTF
TRBV20-1,-,TRBJ2-7,-,TGCAGTGCTGGTAGGACAGACTCCTACGAGCAGTACTTC,CSAGRTDSYEQYF
TRBV29-1,TRBD1,TRBJ2-5,many,TGCAGCGTGGATTCCGGGACAGGGCTGGGGAAGACCCAGTACTTC,CSVDSGTGLGKTQYF
TRBV28,-,TRBJ2-2,-,TGTGCCAGCAAACGGACGAACACCGGGGAGCTGTTTTTT,CASKRTNTGELFF
TRBV6-4,TRBD2,TRBJ2-1,-,TGTGCCAGCAGCCGACTAGCGGGAGTTGCCAATGAGCAGTTCTTC,CASSRLAGVANEQFF
TRBV5-1,-,TRBJ2-1,once,TGCGCCAGCAGCGTCCCCCAGATACCACACAATGAGCAGTTCTTC,CASSVPQIPHNEQFF
TRBV5-6,TRBD1,TRBJ2-2,few,TGTGCCAGCAGCCCCTGGACAGGGGGGAACACCGGGGAGCTGTTTTTT,CASSPWTGGNTGELFF
TRBV29-1,TRBD2,TRBJ2-1,few,TGCAGCGTTAAACCGACTAGCGGCACCTACAATGAGCAGTTCTTC,CSVKPTSGTYNEQFF
TRBV4-2,-,TRBJ1-1,many,TGTGCCAGCAGCCTCAAGGGGGGGGCGAACACTGAAGCTTTCTTT,CASSLKGGANTEAFF
TRBV7-2,TRBD1,TRBJ2-7,-,TGTGCCAGCAGTCCGGACAGGGGGCTGTCCTACGAGCAGTACTTC,CASSPDRGLSYEQYF
TRBV2,TRBD2,TRBJ2-3,few,TGTGCCAGCAGTGCTAGCGGTAGGGGAGATACGCAGTATTTT,CASSASGRGDTQYF
TRBV20-1,TRBD2,TRBJ2-1,-,TGCAGTGCTAGGCTAGCGGGGGGCCCTCGGGATGAGCAGTTCTTC,CSARLAGGPRDEQFF
TRBV12-5,TRBD1,TRBJ1-2,few,TGTGCTAGTGGTTCTGACAGGGGGGCGCGTCATGGCTACACCTTC,CASGSDRGARHGYTF
TRBV6-5,TRBD2,TRBJ2-7,few,TGTGCCAGCAGCCCCAGGACTAGCGGGATGACCTACGAGCAGTACTTC,CASSPRTSGMTYEQYF
TRBV20-1,-,TRBJ2-7,once,TGCAGTGCTAGAGATCCGATCGGGACCGAGACCTACGAGCAGTACTTC,CSARDPIGTETYEQYF
TRBV6-5,TRBD1,TRBJ1-6,-,TGTGCCAGCAGAACAGGGGAAAATTTGAATTCACCCCTCCACTTT,CASRTGENLNSPLHF
TRBV11-2,-,TRBJ2-3,few,TGTGCCAGCAGCCCAGGGCGGAGACCCACAGATACGCAGTATTTT,CASSPGRRPTDTQYF
TRBV12-1,-,TRBJ2-5,-,TGTGCCAGCAGCACCCCGGGGCAGTCACAAGAGACCCAGTACTTC,CASSTPGQSQETQYF
TRBV28,-,TRBJ2-1,many,TGTGCCAGCAGTCCCAGTTACCTAGCGAGAGTAAAGGATGAGCAGTTCTTC,CASSPSYLARVKDEQFF
TRBV29-1,TRBD1,TRBJ2-5,-,TGCAGCGTTGACCTCGTGGGACAGGGGGCTGGGGAGCAGTACTTC,CSVDLVGQGAGEQYF
TRBV12-3/TRBV12-4,-,TRBJ1-5,-,TGTGCCAGCAGCTTATGGGAGAATCAGCCCCAGCATTTT,CASSLWENQPQHF
TRBV6-1,TRBD2,TRBJ2-1,-,TGTGCCAGCAGTGCAAGCGCGGGAGGTATAGCAGAGCAGTTCTTC,CASSASAGGIAEQFF
TRBV7-2,-,TRBJ1-2,-,TGTGCCAGCACCCCAGAGATTAACTATGGCTACACCTTC,CASTPEINYGYTF
TRBV28,-,TRBJ1-5,-,TGTGCCAGCAGTTTAAGATCCGCGCCCCAGCATTTT,CASSLRSAPQHF
TRBV28,-,TRBJ2-7,-,TGTGCCAGCAGTTTTGGCCACCTCTACGAGCAGTACTTC,CASSFGHLYEQYF
TRBV27,TRBD1,TRBJ1-2,-,TGTGCCAGCAGTGAATCAGGGGGACAAAACTATGGCTACACCTTC,CASSESGGQNYGYTF
TRBV20-1,TRBD2,TRBJ2-7,-,TGCAGTGCTAGAACCTTGGGCGGGAGCTCCTACGAGCAGTACTTC,CSARTLGGSSYEQYF
TRBV6-1,TRBD1,TRBJ1-2,-,TGTGCCAGCAGTGAAGCCGGACAGGTTTTCGGGGGCTACACCTTC,CASSEAGQVFGGYTF
TRBV3-1,TRBD1,TRBJ2-7,many,TGTGCCAGCAGCTTTAGGGGGCGAGCTAGCTACGAGCAGTACTTC,CASSFRGRASYEQYF
TRBV20-1,-,TRBJ1-2,-,TGCAGTGCTAGAGAAGACAGCGGGTATGGCTACACCTTC,CSAREDSGYGYTF
TRBV27,-,TRBJ2-1,-,TGTGCCAGCAGTTTATTCGGGACTCGGTACAATGAGCAGTTCTTC,CASSLFGTRYNEQFF
TRBV5-1,-,TRBJ2-6,-,TGCGCCAGCAGCTCCGGATACGGCTCTGGGGCCAACGTCCTGACTTTC,CASSSGYGSGANVLTF
TRBV20-1,-,TRBJ1-2,few,TGCAGTGCTAGAGAATTCGCCGGGCCACCTATGGGCTACACCTTC,CSAREFAGPPMGYTF
TRBV20-1,TRBD2,TRBJ2-7,-,TGCAGTGCTAGACCCAGCGGGGGCGGCGAGCAGTACTTC,CSARPSGGGEQYF
TRBV6-1,-,TRBJ1-4,-,TGTGCCAGCAGTACGGGCCTCCCGGCAGATAATGAAAAACTGTTTTTT,CASSTGLPADNEKLFF
TRBV29-1,TRBD2,TRBJ2-1,-,TGCAGCATGGGACTAGCGGGAGGAAATGAGCAGTTCTTC,CSMGLAGGNEQFF
TRBV7-2,-,TRBJ2-3,-,TGTGCCAGCAGCTTAATAGCGTTACTAACAGATACGCAGTATTTT,CASSLIALLTDTQYF
TRBV4-3,-,TRBJ2-5,few,TGCGCCAGCAGCCCGGACACGCAAGAGACCCAGTACTTC,CASSPDTQETQYF
TRBV2,TRBD1,TRBJ2-5,few,TGTGCCAGCAGGAGGGACAGACAAGAGACCCAGTACTTC,CASRRDRQETQYF
TRBV5-1,-,TRBJ2-2,-,TGCGCCAGCAGCTTGTCAGAGGGCCCACCGTGGTCCACCGGGGAGCTGTTTTTT,CASSLSEGPPWSTGELFF
TRBV7-9,-,TRBJ2-7,-,TGTGCCAGCAGCCGACTCGACAATGAGCAGTACTTC,CASSRLDNEQYF
TRBV27,TRBD1,TRBJ2-7,-,TGTGCCAGCAGGAGACAGGGGCCAAATGAGCAGTACTTC,CASRRQGPNEQYF
TRBV6-4,-,TRBJ2-3,few,TGTGCCAGCAGTGACTGGGGCTTGTGGCAAGATACGCAGTATTTT,CASSDWGLWQDTQYF